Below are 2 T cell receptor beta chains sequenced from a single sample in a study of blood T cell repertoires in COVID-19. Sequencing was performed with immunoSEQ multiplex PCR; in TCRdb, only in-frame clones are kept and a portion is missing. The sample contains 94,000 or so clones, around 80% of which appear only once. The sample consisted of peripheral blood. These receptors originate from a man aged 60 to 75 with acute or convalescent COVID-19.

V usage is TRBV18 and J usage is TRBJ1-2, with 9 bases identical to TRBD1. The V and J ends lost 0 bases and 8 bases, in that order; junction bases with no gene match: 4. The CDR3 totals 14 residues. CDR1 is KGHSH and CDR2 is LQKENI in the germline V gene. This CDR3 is CASSPPRTGDGYTF. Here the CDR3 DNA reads TGTGCCAGCTCACCACCGCGGACAGGGGACGGCTACACCTTC.

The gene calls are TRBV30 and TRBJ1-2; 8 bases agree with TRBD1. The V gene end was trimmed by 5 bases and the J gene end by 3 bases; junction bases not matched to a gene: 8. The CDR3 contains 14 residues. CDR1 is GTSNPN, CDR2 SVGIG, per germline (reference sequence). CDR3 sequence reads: CAWGIGQGYYGYTF. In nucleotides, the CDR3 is TGTGCCTGGGGGATTGGACAGGGATACTATGGCTACACCTTC.